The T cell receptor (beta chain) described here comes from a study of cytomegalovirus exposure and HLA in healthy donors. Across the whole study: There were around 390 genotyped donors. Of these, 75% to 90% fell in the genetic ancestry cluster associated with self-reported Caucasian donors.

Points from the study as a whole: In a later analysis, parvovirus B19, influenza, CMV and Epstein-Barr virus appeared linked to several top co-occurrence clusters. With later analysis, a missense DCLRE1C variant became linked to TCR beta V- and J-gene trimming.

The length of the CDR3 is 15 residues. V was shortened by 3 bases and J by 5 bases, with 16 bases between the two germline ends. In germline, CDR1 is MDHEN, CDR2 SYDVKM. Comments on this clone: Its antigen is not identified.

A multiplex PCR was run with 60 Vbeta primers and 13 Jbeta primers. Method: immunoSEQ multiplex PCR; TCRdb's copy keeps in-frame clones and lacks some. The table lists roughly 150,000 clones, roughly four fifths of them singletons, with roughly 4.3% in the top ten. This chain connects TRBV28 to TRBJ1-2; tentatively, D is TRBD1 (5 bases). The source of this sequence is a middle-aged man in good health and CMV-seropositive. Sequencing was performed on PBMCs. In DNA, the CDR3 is TGTGCCAGCAGTTTGTCGTCGGGGGGAGAATATGGCTACACCTTC. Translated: CASSLSSGGEYGYTF.